Following are 5 T cell receptor beta chains from one sample sequenced in a study of response to subunit inactivated influenza vaccine. TCRdb analysed the RT-PCR reads with MiXCR anew, one entry per CDR3 protein. The sample yields around 710,000 distinct CDR3 sequences, about 14% seen once. Specimen: PBMCs from blood, collected about 14 days before vaccination. The source of these receptors is a man aged 45-65 years who received an inactivated influenza vaccine.

The sample holds a few counts of this clonotype. The chain recombines TRBV12-3 or TRBV12-4 with TRBJ1-6; TRBD1 aligns across 7 bases. This CDR3 contains 15 residues. J gave up 11 bases and V 3 bases, and 10 bases lay outside the gene matches. The CDR3 DNA reads as TGTGCCAGCAGTTTTGGGGACAGAGGGACTACACCCCTCCACTTT. Amino acid sequence: CASSFGDRGTTPLHF.

The chain links TRBV27 to TRBJ1-6; D perhaps matches TRBD1 (5 bases). V lost 3 bases and J 1 base, leaving 7 bases between the germline ends. Germline V lookup: CDR1 MNHEY, CDR2 SMNVEV (reference sequence). The CDR3 runs to 15 residues. CDR3 DNA sequence: TGTGCCAGCAGTTTCCAGGGTTCCTATAATTCACCCCTCCACTTT. Amino acid sequence: CASSFQGSYNSPLHF.

CDR3 loop: CSARVTSIRKAFF. CDR3 sequence (DNA): TGCAGTGCTAGGGTCACCAGTATACGCAAAGCTTTCTTT. The chain uses TRBV20-1 and TRBJ1-1, with no clear D. CDR1 is DFQATT and CDR2 is SNEGSKA in the germline V gene (reference sequence). The CDR3 is made up of 13 amino acids. Deletions cut 3 bases from V and 9 bases from J, with 17 bases between.

V and J are TRBV28 and TRBJ1-5; D might be TRBD1 (5 bases). V gave up 5 bases and J gave up 1 base, with 12 bases separating them. Per the germline V gene, CDR1 is MDHEN and CDR2 is SYDVKM. The CDR3 is 15 amino acids. The DNA for the CDR3 is TGTGCCAGCAGTGCCTACAGGCCCAGCAATCAGCCCCAGCATTTT. Residues: CASSAYRPSNQPQHF.

This clonotype was seen a handful of times. V and J are TRBV6-2 or TRBV6-3 and TRBJ2-1, with 7 bases aligning to TRBD2. The CDR3 runs to 15 residues. Per the germline V gene, CDR1 is MNHEY and CDR2 is SVGEGT. V trimming: 2 bases; J trimming: 1 base; junction bases outside the gene matches: 2. CDR3 sequence: CASSYVRESYNEQFF. The CDR3 nucleotides read TGTGCCAGCAGTTACGTGCGGGAGTCCTACAATGAGCAGTTCTTC.